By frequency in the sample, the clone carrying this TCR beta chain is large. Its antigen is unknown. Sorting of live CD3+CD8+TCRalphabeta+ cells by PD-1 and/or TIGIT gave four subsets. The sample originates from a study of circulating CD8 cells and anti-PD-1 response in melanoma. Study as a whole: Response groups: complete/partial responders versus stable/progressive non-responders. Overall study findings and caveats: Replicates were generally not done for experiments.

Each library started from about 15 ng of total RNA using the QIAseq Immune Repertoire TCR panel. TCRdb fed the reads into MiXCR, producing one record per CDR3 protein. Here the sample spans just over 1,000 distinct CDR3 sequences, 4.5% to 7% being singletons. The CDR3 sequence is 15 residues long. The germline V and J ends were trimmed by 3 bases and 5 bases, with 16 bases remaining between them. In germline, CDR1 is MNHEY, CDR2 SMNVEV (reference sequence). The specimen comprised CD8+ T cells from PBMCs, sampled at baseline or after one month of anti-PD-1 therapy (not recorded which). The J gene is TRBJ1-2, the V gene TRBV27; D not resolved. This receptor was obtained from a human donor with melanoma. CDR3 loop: CASSFSREVLYGYTF. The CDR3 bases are TGTGCCAGCAGTTTTTCGCGGGAGGTGTTATATGGCTACACCTTC.